Following are 16 T cell receptor beta chains from one sample sequenced in a study of human T cells and chemical hapten exposure. Time point denoted: pre-sensitization, week 0. The treatment was: therapeutic diphenylcyclopropenone sensitization with weekly scalp DPC. TCRdb analysed the RACE reads with MiXCR anew, one entry per CDR3 protein. The sample yields some 38,000 distinct CDR3 sequences, 7.5% to 9% seen once. The sample was whole blood, taken in connection with sensitization to the hapten diphenylcyclopropenone (DPC). The receptors originated from a woman aged 50 to 60 with alopecia areata. Some clones in this sample may be carry-over from other donors' samples.

In this sample, this clonotype turned up many times. The chain links TRBV29-1 to TRBJ2-1, with a possible D match to TRBD1 (5 bases). Per germline, CDR1 SQVTM and CDR2 ANQGSEA. Trimming removed 6 bases from V and 12 bases from J, with 9 bases in between. The length of the CDR3 is 9 residues. The CDR3 region is CSVSGMQFF. DNA for the CDR3: TGCAGCGTCTCAGGGATGCAGTTCTTC.

The chain couples TRBV20-1 to TRBJ2-7; D uncertain. This CDR3 spans 13 amino acids. With 4 bases removed from V and 3 bases from J, the gap between germline ends came to 13 bases. Germline V lookup: CDR1 DFQATT, CDR2 SNEGSKA (reference sequence). The CDR3 nucleotides are TGCAGTGCTAAGCGCGGAGCAGACTACGAGCAGTACTTC. Encoded protein: CSAKRGADYEQYF.

This clonotype came up a few times. The chain joins TRBV12-3 or TRBV12-4 to TRBJ2-7, with 8 bases that match TRBD1. The CDR3 consists of 14 residues. The junction had 9 bases not matched to a gene; V was cut back by 6 bases and J by 5 bases. The CDR3: CASSLAGTGNEQYF. CDR3 nucleotide sequence: TGTGCCAGCAGCCTTGCCGGGACAGGCAACGAGCAGTACTTC.

Many counts were recorded for this clonotype. The chain couples TRBV12-3 or TRBV12-4 to TRBJ2-7; 7 bases line up with TRBD1. This CDR3 is built from 13 residues. V gave up 3 bases and J gave up 5 bases; unmatched junction bases: 4. This CDR3 reads CASSFSQGDEQYF. CDR3 bases: TGTGCCAGCAGTTTCTCGCAGGGGGACGAGCAGTACTTC.

J is TRBJ1-1 and V is TRBV6-2 or TRBV6-3, with 8 positions matching TRBD1. Looked up from germline, CDR1 is MNHEY and CDR2 is SVGEGT. CDR3 length: 14 amino acids. Unmatched junction bases numbered 0, after V lost 2 bases and J lost 1 base. The CDR3 coding sequence is TGTGCCAGCAGTTACCAGGGGGCGAACACTGAAGCTTTCTTT. Translated, it gives CASSYQGANTEAFF.

This clonotype was counted between two and nine times. The chain links TRBV7-9 to TRBJ1-6, with a tentative D call TRBD1 (5 bases). The CDR3 has 15 amino acids. Trimming shortened V by 2 bases and J by 5 bases, and 10 bases separated the two germline ends. Germline CDR1 SEHNR, CDR2 FQNEAQ (reference sequence). The CDR3 protein is CASSLTGLNNSPLHF. In nucleotides, the CDR3 is TGTGCCAGCAGCTTAACAGGCCTGAATAATTCACCCCTCCACTTT.

This clonotype was observed a handful of times. The rearrangement links TRBV5-1 to TRBJ2-7; TRBD2 matches 14 bases. Germline-derived CDR1 and CDR2 are SGHRS and YFSETQ. The CDR3 covers 18 residues. With 4 bases clipped from V and 2 bases from J, the junction kept 11 bases outside the gene matches. CDR3 nucleotide sequence: TGCGCCAGCAGCCCGGGACTAGCGGGAGCAGGTAGCCCCTACGAGCAGTACTTC. Protein product: CASSPGLAGAGSPYEQYF.

The J gene is TRBJ2-3, the V gene TRBV27; D is unresolved. With 3 bases removed from V and 2 bases from J, the gap between germline ends came to 9 bases. There are 14 residues in the CDR3. Germline V gene sequence: CDR1 MNHEY, CDR2 SMNVEV (reference sequence). CDR3 loop: CASSLGPATDTQYF. Written as DNA, the CDR3 is TGTGCCAGCAGTTTGGGCCCAGCCACAGATACGCAGTATTTT.

This clonotype was seen many times. The chain has TRBV29-1 and TRBJ2-3; 8 positions match TRBD1. The trim removed 5 bases at V and 3 bases at J, leaving 1 base unmatched. CDR1 is SQVTM, CDR2 ANQGSEA, per germline. The CDR3 is 12 residues long. The CDR3 sequence is CSVRTGTDTQYF. CDR3 coding DNA: TGCAGCGTTCGGACAGGGACAGATACGCAGTATTTT.

This clonotype occurred a few times. The genes are TRBV5-3 and TRBJ2-2; no reliable D call. TRBV5-3 is classed as an ORF, of uncertain function. The V end was cut by 4 bases, the J end by 0 bases, with 13 bases between. The length of the CDR3 is 16 residues. The CDR3 DNA reads as TGTGCCAGAAGCCCCCCCACGGGCACGAACACCGGGGAGCTGTTTTTT. This codes for CARSPPTGTNTGELFF.

The sample holds many counts of this clonotype. No conserved phenylalanine or tryptophan ends this CDR3, so it is likely a read error. This sequence joins TRBV10-2 and TRBJ2-5; TRBD1 aligns across 12 bases. Germline CDR1 and CDR2: WSHSY and SAAADI. The CDR3 contains 13 residues. V shed 10 bases, J shed 5 bases, and the junction held 5 bases outside the gene matches. The CDR3 protein is CATRDRGLETQYL. The CDR3 DNA follows: TGCGCCACCCGGGACAGGGGGCTTGAGACCCAGTACTTA.

This clonotype was seen a few times. This chain links TRBV5-5 with TRBJ1-5, with a tentative D call TRBD1 (5 bases). This CDR3 has 16 residues. Germline-derived CDR1 and CDR2 are SGHKS and YYEKEE (reference sequence). Trimming left V 3 bases short and J 2 bases short, with 15 bases between. Here the CDR3 reads CASSSVSGRGNQPQHF. In DNA form, the CDR3 reads TGTGCCAGCAGCTCTGTTTCAGGGAGGGGCAATCAGCCCCAGCATTTT.

This clonotype was detected many times. The chain is built from TRBV12-3 or TRBV12-4 and TRBJ1-4; perhaps TRBD1 as D (6 bases). V dropped 1 base and J dropped 8 bases, with 11 bases sitting between them. This CDR3 has 14 amino acids. The CDR3 is CASSLGGQVEKLFF. CDR3 nucleotide sequence: TGTGCCAGCAGTTTAGGGGGGCAAGTGGAAAAACTGTTTTTT.

This clonotype was recorded at least ten times. The CDR3 is CASSPPGLRDYEQYF. The CDR3 DNA follows: TGTGCCAGCAGTCCCCCCGGGCTGCGGGACTACGAGCAGTACTTC. This chain links TRBV27 with TRBJ2-7; tentatively, D is TRBD2 (6 bases). Deletions cut 5 bases from V and 3 bases from J, with 17 bases between. The germline V gene encodes CDR1 MNHEY and CDR2 SMNVEV (reference sequence). CDR3 size: 15 residues.

This clonotype was detected a few times. The chain is built from TRBV28 and TRBJ2-7; weak D call: TRBD1 (5 bases). The germline gives CDR1 MDHEN, CDR2 SYDVKM. The CDR3 has 14 residues. The V end was cut by 3 bases, the J end by 0 bases, with 9 bases between. CDR3: CASSFGHNSYEQYF. CDR3 sequence (DNA): TGTGCCAGCAGTTTCGGACACAACTCCTACGAGCAGTACTTC.

In its sample, this clonotype was seen many times. This CDR3 reads CASSLQGIRRQETQYF. CDR3 nucleotide sequence: TGTGCCAGCAGTCTACAGGGTATAAGGAGACAAGAGACCCAGTACTTC. The chain employs TRBV12-3 or TRBV12-4 and TRBJ2-5, with D tentatively TRBD1 (6 bases). The ends were cut back, 5 bases at V and 2 bases at J, with 18 bases in the middle. The CDR3 has 16 residues.